The clone carrying this T cell receptor beta chain was counted only a few times. The data originate from a study of T cells after yellow fever vaccination. TCRdb re-called the 5' RACE reads through MiXCR, storing one row per CDR3 protein. The sample has 550,000 to 750,000 distinct CDR3 sequences; roughly 13% are singletons. Looked up from germline, CDR1 is DFQATT and CDR2 is SNEGSKA (reference sequence). The V gene end was trimmed by 6 bases and the J gene end by 2 bases; junction bases not matched to a gene: 9. CDR3 length equals 14 residues. The source of this sequence is a man younger than 40 who received the YFV17D yellow fever vaccine. The material sequenced was PBMCs, taken on the day of the yellow fever booster vaccination. The chain joins TRBV20-1 to TRBJ2-5; the match to TRBD2 covers 7 bases. The CDR3 loop is CSALPAGLQETQYF. CDR3 nucleotides: TGCAGTGCCCTCCCAGCGGGGCTACAAGAGACCCAGTACTTC.